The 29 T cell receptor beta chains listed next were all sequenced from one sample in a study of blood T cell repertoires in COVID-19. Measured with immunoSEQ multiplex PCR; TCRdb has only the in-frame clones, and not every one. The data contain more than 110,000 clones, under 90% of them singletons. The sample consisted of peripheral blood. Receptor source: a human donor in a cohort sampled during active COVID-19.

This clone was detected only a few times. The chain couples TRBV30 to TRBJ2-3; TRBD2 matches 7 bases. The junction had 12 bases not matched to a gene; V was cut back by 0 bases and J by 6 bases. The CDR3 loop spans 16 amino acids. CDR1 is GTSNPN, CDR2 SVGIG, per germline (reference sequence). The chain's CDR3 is CAWSVREAGSRDTQYF. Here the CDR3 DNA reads TGTGCCTGGAGTGTACGTGAAGCGGGGTCGCGGGATACGCAGTATTTT.

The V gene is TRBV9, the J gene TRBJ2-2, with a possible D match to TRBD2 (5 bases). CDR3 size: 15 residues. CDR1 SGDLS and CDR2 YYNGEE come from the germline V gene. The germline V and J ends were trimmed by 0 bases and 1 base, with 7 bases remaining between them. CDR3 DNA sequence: TGTGCCAGCAGCGTAGTGGAGGTGAACACCGGGGAGCTGTTTTTT. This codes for CASSVVEVNTGELFF.

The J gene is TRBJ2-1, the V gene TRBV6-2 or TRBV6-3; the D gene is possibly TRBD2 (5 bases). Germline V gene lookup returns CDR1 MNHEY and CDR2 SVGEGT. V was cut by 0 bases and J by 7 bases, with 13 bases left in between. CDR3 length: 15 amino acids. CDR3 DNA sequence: TGTGCCAGCAGTTACTCGAACCTAGCAGGAAATGAGCAGTTCTTC. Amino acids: CASSYSNLAGNEQFF.

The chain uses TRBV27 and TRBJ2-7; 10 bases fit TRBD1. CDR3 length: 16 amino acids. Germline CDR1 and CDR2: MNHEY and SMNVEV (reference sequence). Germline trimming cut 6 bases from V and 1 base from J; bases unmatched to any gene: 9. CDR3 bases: TGTGCCAGCAGAGTTCCGGGACAGGGGATTTCCTACGAGCAGTACTTC. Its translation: CASRVPGQGISYEQYF.

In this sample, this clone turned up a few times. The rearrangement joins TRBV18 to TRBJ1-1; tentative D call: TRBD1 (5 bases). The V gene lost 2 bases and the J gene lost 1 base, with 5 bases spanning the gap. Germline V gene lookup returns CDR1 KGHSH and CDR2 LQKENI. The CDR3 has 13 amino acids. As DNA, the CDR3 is TGTGCCAGCTCACCAACAGGGAACACTGAAGCTTTCTTT. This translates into CASSPTGNTEAFF.

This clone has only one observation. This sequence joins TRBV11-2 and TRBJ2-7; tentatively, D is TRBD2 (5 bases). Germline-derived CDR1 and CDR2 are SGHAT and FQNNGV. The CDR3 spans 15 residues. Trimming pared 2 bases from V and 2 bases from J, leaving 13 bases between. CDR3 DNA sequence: TGTGCCAGCAGCTTAACCGGACGGGGAGCCTACGAGCAGTACGTC. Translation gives CASSLTGRGAYEQYV.

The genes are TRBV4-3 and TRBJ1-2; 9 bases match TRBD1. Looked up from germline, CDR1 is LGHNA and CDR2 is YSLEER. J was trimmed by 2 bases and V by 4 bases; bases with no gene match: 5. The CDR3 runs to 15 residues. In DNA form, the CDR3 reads TGCGCCAGCAGCCCCGCGGGACAGGGAAACTATGGCTACACCTTC. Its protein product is CASSPAGQGNYGYTF.

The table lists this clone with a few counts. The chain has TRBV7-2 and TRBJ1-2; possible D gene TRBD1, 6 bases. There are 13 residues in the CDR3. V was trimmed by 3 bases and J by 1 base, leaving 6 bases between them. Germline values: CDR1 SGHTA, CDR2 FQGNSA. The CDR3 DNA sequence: TGTGCCAGCAGCTTCAGGGGTAACTATGGCTACACCTTC. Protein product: CASSFRGNYGYTF.

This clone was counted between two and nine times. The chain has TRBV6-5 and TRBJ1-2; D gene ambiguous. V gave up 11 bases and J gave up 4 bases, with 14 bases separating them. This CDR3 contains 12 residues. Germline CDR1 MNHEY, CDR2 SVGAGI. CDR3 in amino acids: CASERLSYGYTF. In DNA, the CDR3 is TGTGCCTCGGAAAGACTCTCCTATGGCTACACCTTC.

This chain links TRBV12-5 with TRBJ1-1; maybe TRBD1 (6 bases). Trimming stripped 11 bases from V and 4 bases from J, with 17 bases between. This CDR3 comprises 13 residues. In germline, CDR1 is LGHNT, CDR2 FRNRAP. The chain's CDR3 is CAVDSGGGTEAFF. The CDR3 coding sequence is TGTGCTGTAGACTCTGGGGGCGGCACTGAAGCTTTCTTT.

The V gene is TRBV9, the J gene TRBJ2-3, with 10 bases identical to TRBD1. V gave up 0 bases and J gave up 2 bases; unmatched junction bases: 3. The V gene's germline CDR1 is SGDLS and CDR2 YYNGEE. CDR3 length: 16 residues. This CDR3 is CASSVDGQGDTDTQYF. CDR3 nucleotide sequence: TGTGCCAGCAGCGTAGATGGACAGGGGGACACAGATACGCAGTATTTT.

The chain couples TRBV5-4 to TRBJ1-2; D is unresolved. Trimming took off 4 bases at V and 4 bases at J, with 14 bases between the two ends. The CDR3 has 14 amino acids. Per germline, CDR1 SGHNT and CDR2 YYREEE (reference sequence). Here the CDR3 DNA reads TGTGCCAGCAGCCTATCGACTCCTACCTATGGCTACACCTTC. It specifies CASSLSTPTYGYTF.

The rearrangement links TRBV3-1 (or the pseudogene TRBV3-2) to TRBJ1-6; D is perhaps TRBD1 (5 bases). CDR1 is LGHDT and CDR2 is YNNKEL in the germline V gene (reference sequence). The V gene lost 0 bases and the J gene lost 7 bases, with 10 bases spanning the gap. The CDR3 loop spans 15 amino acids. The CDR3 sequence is CASSQETRANSPLHF. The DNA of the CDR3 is TGTGCCAGCAGCCAAGAAACCAGGGCGAATTCACCCCTCCACTTT.

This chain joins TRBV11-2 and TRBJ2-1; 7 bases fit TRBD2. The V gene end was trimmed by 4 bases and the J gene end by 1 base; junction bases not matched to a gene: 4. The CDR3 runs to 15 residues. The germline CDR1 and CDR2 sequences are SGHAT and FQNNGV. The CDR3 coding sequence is TGTGCCAGCAGCTGGGTGGGAGGGTCCTACAATGAGCAGTTCTTC. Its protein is CASSWVGGSYNEQFF.

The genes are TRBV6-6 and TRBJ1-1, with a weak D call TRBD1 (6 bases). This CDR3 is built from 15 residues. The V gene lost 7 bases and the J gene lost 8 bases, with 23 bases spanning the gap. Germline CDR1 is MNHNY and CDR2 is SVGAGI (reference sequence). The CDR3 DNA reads TGTGCCAGCAAGTGGACAGCTGGTCCTAAGGGCGAAGCTTTCTTT. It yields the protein CASKWTAGPKGEAFF.

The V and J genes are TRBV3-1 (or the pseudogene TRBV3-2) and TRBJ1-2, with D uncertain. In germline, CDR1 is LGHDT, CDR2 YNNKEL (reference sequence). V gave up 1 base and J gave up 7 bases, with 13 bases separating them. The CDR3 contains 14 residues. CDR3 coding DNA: TGTGCCAGCAGCCAAGTAGATCGGTTTTCTGGCTACACCTTC. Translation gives CASSQVDRFSGYTF.

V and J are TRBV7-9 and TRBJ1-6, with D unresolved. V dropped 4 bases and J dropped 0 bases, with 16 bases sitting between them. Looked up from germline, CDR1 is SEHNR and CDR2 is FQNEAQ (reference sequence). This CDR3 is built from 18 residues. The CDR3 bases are TGTGCCAGCAGCTCACTTCCGAGCGGGAGCTCCTATAATTCACCCCTCCACTTT. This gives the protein CASSSLPSGSSYNSPLHF.

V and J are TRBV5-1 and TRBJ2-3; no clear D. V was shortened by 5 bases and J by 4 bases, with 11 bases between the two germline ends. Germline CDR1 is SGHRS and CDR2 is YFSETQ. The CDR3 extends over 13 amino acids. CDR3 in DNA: TGCGCCAGCAGGGTGGGCCGATCAGATACGCAGTATTTT. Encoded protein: CASRVGRSDTQYF.

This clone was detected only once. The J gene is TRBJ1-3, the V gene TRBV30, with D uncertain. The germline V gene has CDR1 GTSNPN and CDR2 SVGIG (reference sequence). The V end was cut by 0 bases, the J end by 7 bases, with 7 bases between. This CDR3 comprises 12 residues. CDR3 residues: CAWSVGLNTIYF. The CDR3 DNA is TGTGCCTGGAGTGTCGGGTTGAACACCATATATTTT. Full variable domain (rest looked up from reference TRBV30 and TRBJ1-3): SQTIHQWPATLVQPVGSPLSLECTVEGTSNPNLYWYRQAAGRGLQLLFYSVGIGQISSEVPQNLSASRPQDRQFILSSKKLLLSDSGFYLCAWSVGLNTIYFGEGSWLTVV.

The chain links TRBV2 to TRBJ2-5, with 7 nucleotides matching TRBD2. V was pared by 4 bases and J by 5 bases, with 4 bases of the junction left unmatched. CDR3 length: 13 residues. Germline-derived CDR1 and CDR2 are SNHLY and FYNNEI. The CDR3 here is CASSGGGTETQYF. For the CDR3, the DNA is TGTGCCAGCAGTGGGGGAGGGACCGAGACCCAGTACTTC.

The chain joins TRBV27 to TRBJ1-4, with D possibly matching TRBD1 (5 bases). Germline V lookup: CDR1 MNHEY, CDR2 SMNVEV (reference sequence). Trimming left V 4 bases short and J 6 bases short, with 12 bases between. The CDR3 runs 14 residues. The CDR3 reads CASSSPGRDEKLFF. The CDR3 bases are TGTGCCAGCAGTTCCCCGGGCAGGGATGAAAAACTGTTTTTT.

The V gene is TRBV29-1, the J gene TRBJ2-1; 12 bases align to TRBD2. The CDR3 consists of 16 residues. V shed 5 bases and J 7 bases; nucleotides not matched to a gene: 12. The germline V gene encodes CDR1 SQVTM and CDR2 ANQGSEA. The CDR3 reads CSVSQRLAGGPNEQFF. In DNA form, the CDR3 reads TGCAGCGTTAGCCAGCGGCTAGCGGGAGGGCCAAATGAGCAGTTCTTC.

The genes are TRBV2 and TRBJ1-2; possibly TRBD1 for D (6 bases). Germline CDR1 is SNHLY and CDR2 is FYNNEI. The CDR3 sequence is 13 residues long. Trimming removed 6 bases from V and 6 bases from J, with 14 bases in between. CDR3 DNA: TGTGCCAGCAGGGGGTCTACAGGGCATGGCTACACCTTC. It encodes CASRGSTGHGYTF.

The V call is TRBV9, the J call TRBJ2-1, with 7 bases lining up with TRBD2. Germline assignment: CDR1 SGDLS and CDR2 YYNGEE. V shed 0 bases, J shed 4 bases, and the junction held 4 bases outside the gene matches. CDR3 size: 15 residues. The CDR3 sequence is CASSVGGTTYNEQFF. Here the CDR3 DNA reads TGTGCCAGCAGCGTAGGTGGGACTACGTACAATGAGCAGTTCTTC.

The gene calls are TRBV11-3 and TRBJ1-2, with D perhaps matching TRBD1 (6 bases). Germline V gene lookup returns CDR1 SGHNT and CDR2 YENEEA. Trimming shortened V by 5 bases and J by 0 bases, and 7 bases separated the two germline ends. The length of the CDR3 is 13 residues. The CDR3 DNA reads TGTGCCAGCAGCCGGACAGCTAACTATGGCTACACCTTC. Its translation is CASSRTANYGYTF.

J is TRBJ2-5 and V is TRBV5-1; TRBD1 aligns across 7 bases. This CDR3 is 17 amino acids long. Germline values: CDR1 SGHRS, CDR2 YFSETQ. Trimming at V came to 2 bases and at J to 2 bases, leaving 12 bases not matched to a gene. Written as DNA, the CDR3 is TGCGCCAGCAGCTTCCTCGGGTTAGGGGGCCGTCAAGAGACCCAGTACTTC. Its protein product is CASSFLGLGGRQETQYF.

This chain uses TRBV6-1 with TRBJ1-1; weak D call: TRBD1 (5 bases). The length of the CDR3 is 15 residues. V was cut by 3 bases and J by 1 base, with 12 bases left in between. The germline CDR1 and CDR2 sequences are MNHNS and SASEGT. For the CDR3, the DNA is TGTGCCAGCAGTGACAGGGTGCGGAGGAACACTGAAGCTTTCTTT. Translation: CASSDRVRRNTEAFF.

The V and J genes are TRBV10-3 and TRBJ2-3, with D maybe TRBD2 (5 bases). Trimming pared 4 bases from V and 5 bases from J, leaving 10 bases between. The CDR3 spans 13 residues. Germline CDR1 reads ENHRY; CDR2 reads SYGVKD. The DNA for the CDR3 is TGTGCCATCAGTGTCGGTAGCGAAGATACGCAGTATTTT. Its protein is CAISVGSEDTQYF.

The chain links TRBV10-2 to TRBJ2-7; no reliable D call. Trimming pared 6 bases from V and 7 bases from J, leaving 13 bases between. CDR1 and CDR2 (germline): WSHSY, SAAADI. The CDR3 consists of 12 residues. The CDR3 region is CASRAVLSEQYF. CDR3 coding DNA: TGCGCCAGCAGAGCTGTGCTTTCAGAGCAGTACTTC.